The 31 T cell receptor beta chains below were found in one sample sequenced in a study of identical twins. Via MiXCR, TCRdb re-called the 5' RACE reads, giving one row per CDR3 protein. The table shows roughly 240,000 distinct CDR3 sequences, with 5.5% to 7% occurring only once. The same data also contributed to another study, on yellow fever vaccine responses in identical twins.

Input material: memory (CD45RO+) T cells sorted from blood. Receptors originate from a woman in her late teens or twenties in good health.

This clonotype turned up a few times. The CDR3 nucleotides are TGCAGTGCTAGAGGGCGGGGCCTCACAGATACGCAGTATTTT. Translating it yields CSARGRGLTDTQYF. The rearrangement links TRBV20-1 to TRBJ2-3; weak D call: TRBD2 (6 bases). CDR1 is DFQATT, CDR2 SNEGSKA, per germline (reference sequence). V was trimmed by 1 base and J by 2 bases, leaving 10 bases between them. This CDR3 has 14 amino acids.

The rearrangement uses TRBV7-6 and TRBJ2-5; D tentatively fits TRBD1 or TRBD2 (5 bases each). V lost 1 base to trimming and J lost 5 bases, with 20 bases between them. CDR1 is SGHVS, CDR2 FNYEAQ, per germline. The CDR3 has 17 amino acids. Here the CDR3 reads CASSLGFGKIGEETQYF. The CDR3 nucleotides are TGTGCCAGCAGCTTAGGGTTCGGTAAAATAGGGGAGGAGACCCAGTACTTC. The full variable domain, in which reference TRBV7-6 and TRBJ2-5 provide the parts outside the CDR3, is GAGVSQSPRYKVTKRGQDVALRCDPISGHVSLYWYRQALGQGPEFLTYFNYEAQQDKSGLPNDRFSAERPEGSISTLTIQRTEQRDSAMYRCASSLGFGKIGEETQYFGPGTRLLVL.

The gene calls are TRBV28 and TRBJ2-2, with D possibly TRBD2 on 6 matching bases. CDR3 length: 14 amino acids. Germline-derived CDR1 and CDR2 are MDHEN and SYDVKM. With 3 bases removed from V and 6 bases from J, the gap between germline ends came to 11 bases. The chain's CDR3 is CASSLNRGSGELFF. The CDR3 DNA sequence: TGTGCCAGCAGTTTGAACCGGGGGTCCGGGGAGCTGTTTTTT.

The table lists this clonotype with a few counts. This sequence joins TRBV24-1 and TRBJ2-1; D call uncertain. Germline V CDR1 and CDR2: KGHDR, SFDVKD. The CDR3 has 17 residues. Trimming stripped 3 bases from V and 5 bases from J, with 19 bases between. The CDR3 DNA reads as TGTGCCACCAGTGATGACGGCCCGCAGAACCCACACAATGAGCAGTTCTTC. It codes for CATSDDGPQNPHNEQFF.

This clonotype was counted only a few times. The rearrangement links TRBV2 to TRBJ2-7; D might be TRBD2 (6 bases). This CDR3 spans 15 amino acids. Germline CDR1 SNHLY, CDR2 FYNNEI. Trimming took 2 bases from V and 3 from J, leaving 14 bases between them. The CDR3 region is CASSESGTAIYEQYF. As DNA, the CDR3 is TGTGCCAGCAGTGAATCTGGGACTGCGATCTACGAGCAGTACTTC.

This chain connects TRBV15 to TRBJ2-3; unclear D gene. The CDR3 is made up of 16 amino acids. The germline V gene encodes CDR1 LNHNV and CDR2 YYDKDF (reference sequence). V was trimmed by 0 bases and J by 3 bases, leaving 13 bases between them. The CDR3 DNA reads TGTGCCACCAGCAGAGATGGCTCCCCCAGGACAGATACGCAGTATTTT. Translated: CATSRDGSPRTDTQYF.

J is TRBJ2-1 and V is TRBV5-1; the D gene is possibly TRBD1 (7 bases). Between the trimmed V and J ends, which lost 3 bases and 5 bases, there was a span of 18 bases. Germline V gives CDR1 SGHRS, CDR2 YFSETQ. The length of the CDR3 is 16 residues. In DNA form, the CDR3 reads TGCGCCAGCAGCTCCTCCGGGGGACAGCGAAACAATGAGCAGTTCTTC. Translation gives CASSSSGGQRNNEQFF.

The V and J genes are TRBV6-1 and TRBJ1-4; 9 bases align to TRBD1. CDR1 is MNHNS, CDR2 SASEGT, per germline. This CDR3 spans 15 amino acids. V dropped 7 bases and J dropped 0; count of bases not matched to a gene: 3. DNA for the CDR3: TGTGCCAGCACCCGACAGGGGGCAACTAATGAAAAACTGTTTTTT. Translation gives CASTRQGATNEKLFF.

This clonotype was counted at least ten times. The chain joins TRBV4-2 to TRBJ2-1; 8 nucleotides align to TRBD2. The CDR3 is 21 residues long. The germline gives CDR1 LGHNA, CDR2 YNFKEQ. V dropped 1 base and J dropped 0; count of bases not matched to a gene: 17. CDR3 sequence reads: CASSQVHSGTQMKSSYNEQFF. The CDR3 DNA reads as TGTGCCAGCAGCCAAGTTCATAGCGGGACTCAGATGAAGAGCTCCTACAATGAGCAGTTCTTC.

The V call is TRBV7-2, the J call TRBJ2-7; no clear D. CDR3 length: 13 amino acids. CDR1 and CDR2 (germline): SGHTA, FQGNSA. The V end was cut by 5 bases, the J end by 1 base, with 9 bases between. The CDR3 here is CASSRLPSYEQYF. CDR3 coding DNA: TGTGCCAGCAGCCGCCTCCCTTCCTACGAGCAGTACTTC.

There are a few counts of this clonotype. The chain has TRBV5-1 and TRBJ2-7; D is undetermined. The germline V and J ends were trimmed by 0 bases and 2 bases, with 9 bases remaining between them. Germline CDR1 reads SGHRS; CDR2 reads YFSETQ. The CDR3 covers 14 residues. The CDR3 DNA sequence: TGCGCCAGCAGCTTGGAGAGTGCTACCTACGAGCAGTACTTC. It yields the protein CASSLESATYEQYF.

This clonotype showed up many times. The chain uses TRBV11-2 and TRBJ2-3; perhaps TRBD2 as D (6 bases). Germline V gives CDR1 SGHAT, CDR2 FQNNGV. This CDR3 has 15 amino acids. V lost 5 bases and J 1 base, leaving 13 bases between the germline ends. The CDR3: CASSEATRRTDTQYF. The CDR3 region has the DNA TGTGCCAGCAGCGAAGCGACTAGGCGCACAGATACGCAGTATTTT.

This clonotype was seen many times. The CDR3 loop is CASSLSESSYEQYF. The CDR3 DNA follows: TGTGCCAGCAGTTTGAGCGAGAGCTCCTACGAGCAGTACTTC. V is TRBV12-3 or TRBV12-4 and J is TRBJ2-7, with D unresolved. The CDR3 spans 14 residues. V gave up 3 bases and J gave up 0 bases, with 9 bases separating them.

This clonotype has only a few counts. The rearrangement joins TRBV20-1 to TRBJ2-4; TRBD1 aligns across 10 bases. The CDR3 covers 13 residues. Germline V gene lookup returns CDR1 DFQATT and CDR2 SNEGSKA (reference sequence). With 6 bases clipped from V and 6 bases from J, the junction kept 5 bases outside the gene matches. The CDR3 protein is CSAQGQGTNIQYF. The CDR3 DNA reads as TGCAGTGCGCAGGGACAGGGGACAAACATTCAGTACTTC.

This clonotype was picked up a small number of times. The chain has TRBV20-1 and TRBJ1-1; D unresolved. From germline, CDR1 is DFQATT and CDR2 SNEGSKA (reference sequence). Trimming left V 4 bases short and J 3 bases short, with 12 bases between. CDR3 length: 13 amino acids. The CDR3 DNA follows: TGCAGTGCTAATTCTTGGGCGGACACTGAAGCTTTCTTT. This codes for CSANSWADTEAFF.

This clonotype was seen many times. The chain is built from TRBV13 and TRBJ2-3, with unresolved D. The CDR3 length is 11 residues. Germline V gives CDR1 PRHDT, CDR2 FYEKMQ (reference sequence). Trimming took off 6 bases at V and 6 bases at J, with 7 bases between the two ends. The CDR3 DNA follows: TGTGCCAGCAGTGTAGGGGATACGCAGTATTTT. Its translation is CASSVGDTQYF.

This chain links TRBV10-3 with TRBJ2-1; 11 bases are a match to TRBD2. The CDR3 is 16 residues long. Germline lookup yields CDR1 ENHRY and CDR2 SYGVKD. The V and J ends lost 4 bases and 8 bases, in that order; junction bases with no gene match: 10. This CDR3 reads CAISGGSGRAKDEQFF. The CDR3 DNA reads TGTGCCATCAGTGGAGGTAGCGGGAGGGCCAAGGATGAGCAGTTCTTC.

The chain recombines TRBV2 with TRBJ2-2; unclear D gene. Looked up from germline, CDR1 is SNHLY and CDR2 is FYNNEI. Trimming removed 5 bases at V and 7 bases at J, with 20 bases between. CDR3 length: 16 amino acids. Here the CDR3 DNA reads TGTGCCAGCAGTTCCCAACGACCCCTAAGTGGCGGGGAGCTGTTTTTT. It is translated as CASSSQRPLSGGELFF. Looking up the rest from reference TRBV2 and TRBJ2-2 gives the full variable domain: EPEVTQTPSHQVTQMGQEVILRCVPISNHLYFYWYRQILGQKVEFLVSFYNNEISEKSEIFDDQFSVERPDGSNFTLKIRSTKLEDSAMYFCASSSQRPLSGGELFFGEGSRLTVL.

The CDR3 region is CASSQVASGSYEQYF. The CDR3 nucleotides are TGTGCCAGCAGTCAGGTGGCTAGCGGCTCCTACGAGCAGTACTTC. The V gene is TRBV27, the J gene TRBJ2-7, with TRBD2 matching 7 bases. The CDR3 covers 15 residues. V gave up 5 bases and J gave up 0 bases; unmatched junction bases: 7. Germline-derived CDR1 and CDR2 are MNHEY and SMNVEV (reference sequence).

This clonotype was counted only a few times. The chain carries TRBV28 and TRBJ1-5; D may be TRBD1 (6 bases). V lost 2 bases, J lost 3 bases, and 8 bases lay in between. Germline CDR1 and CDR2: MDHEN and SYDVKM. The CDR3 length is 14 residues. The CDR3 protein is CASSLRDNNQPQHF. DNA of the CDR3: TGTGCCAGCAGTTTACGGGACAACAATCAGCCCCAGCATTTT.

This clonotype occurred many times. The chain recombines TRBV12-3 or TRBV12-4 with TRBJ2-3; 7 bases match TRBD2. This CDR3 is 13 amino acids long. Trimming at V came to 9 bases and at J to 1 base, leaving 4 bases not matched to a gene. CDR3 protein: CASHRGGTDTQYF. CDR3 bases: TGTGCCAGTCATCGGGGGGGCACAGATACGCAGTATTTT.

This clonotype was counted ten times or more. The chain couples TRBV7-2 to TRBJ2-1; no definite D call. From germline, CDR1 is SGHTA and CDR2 FQGNSA. The CDR3 loop spans 12 amino acids. Trimming cost V 2 bases and J 6 bases, with 5 bases left between them. CDR3 residues: CASSLQGNEQFF. CDR3 DNA sequence: TGTGCCAGCAGCTTACAAGGCAATGAGCAGTTCTTC.

The chain recombines TRBV5-1 with TRBJ2-5; a weak D match, TRBD2 (6 bases). This CDR3 has 18 residues. With 0 bases removed from V and 0 bases from J, the gap between germline ends came to 18 bases. Germline loops: CDR1 SGHRS, CDR2 YFSETQ. The DNA for the CDR3 is TGCGCCAGCAGCTTGGGGTCTACTAGCCGCAAATACCAAGAGACCCAGTACTTC. Its protein is CASSLGSTSRKYQETQYF.

A few counts support this clonotype. V is TRBV7-6 and J is TRBJ2-3; D may be TRBD1 or TRBD2 (5 bases each). The V end lost 7 bases, the J end lost 2 bases, and 13 bases lay between the germline ends. This CDR3 comprises 14 residues. Germline CDR1 is SGHVS and CDR2 is FNYEAQ. The DNA for the CDR3 is TGTGCCAGCACCGAGTTGGGACCCACAGATACGCAGTATTTT. It yields the protein CASTELGPTDTQYF. Filled out from reference TRBV7-6 and TRBJ2-3, the complete variable domain reads GAGVSQSPRYKVTKRGQDVALRCDPISGHVSLYWYRQALGQGPEFLTYFNYEAQQDKSGLPNDRFSAERPEGSISTLTIQRTEQRDSAMYRCASTELGPTDTQYFGPGTRLTVL.

This clonotype was picked up many times. The V and J genes are TRBV7-2 and TRBJ2-1; D is uncertain. The CDR3 contains 14 residues. Germline values: CDR1 SGHTA, CDR2 FQGNSA. Trimming removed 8 bases at V and 4 bases at J, with 15 bases between. CDR3 coding DNA: TGTGCCAGCTGCCTTCCGGGCCCTTACAATGAGCAGTTCTTC. Translated, it gives CASCLPGPYNEQFF.

This clonotype turned up a few times. The V and J genes are TRBV6-1 and TRBJ1-2, with D possibly being TRBD1 (6 bases). The V and J ends lost 4 bases and 8 bases respectively, with 17 bases between them. The CDR3 contains 14 residues. Germline V gives CDR1 MNHNS, CDR2 SASEGT. The CDR3 loop reads CASSGNTGRGGYTF. DNA of the CDR3: TGTGCCAGCAGTGGGAACACAGGGCGTGGAGGCTACACCTTC.

This clonotype was seen many times. The chain combines TRBV6-9 with TRBJ2-7, with 8 bases aligning to TRBD2. The CDR3 sequence is 13 residues long. Germline V gene sequence: CDR1 MNHGY, CDR2 SVAAGI. The CDR3 loop is CTPGGESDYEQYV. CDR3 DNA sequence: TGTACACCCGGGGGGGAGTCCGATTACGAGCAGTACGTC.

This clonotype was detected a few times. The chain has TRBV12-3 or TRBV12-4 and TRBJ2-1, with D perhaps given as TRBD1 or TRBD2 (6 bases each). V lost 3 bases and J 3 bases, leaving 15 bases between the germline ends. The CDR3 sequence is 16 residues long. CDR3 DNA sequence: TGTGCCAGCAGTTTGTTGGGGGCGGGACTCTACAATGAGCAGTTCTTC. This translates into CASSLLGAGLYNEQFF.

The chain links TRBV18 to TRBJ2-7; D is ambiguous. This CDR3 is built from 13 residues. Deletions cut 2 bases from V and 2 bases from J, with 7 bases between. Germline V gene lookup returns CDR1 KGHSH and CDR2 LQKENI. For the CDR3, the DNA is TGTGCCAGCTCACCAGGCCAAACCTACGAGCAGTACGTC. Translated: CASSPGQTYEQYV.

The table lists this clonotype with a few counts. This chain joins TRBV27 and TRBJ1-2; D is perhaps TRBD1 (5 bases). Germline values: CDR1 MNHEY, CDR2 SMNVEV (reference sequence). The CDR3 is made up of 13 amino acids. V was shortened by 0 bases and J by 7 bases, with 9 bases between the two germline ends. The CDR3 region is CASSLSQGGGYTF. The CDR3 DNA follows: TGTGCCAGCAGTTTATCGCAGGGTGGTGGCTACACCTTC.

This clonotype was observed at least ten times. The V gene is TRBV7-6, the J gene TRBJ2-1, with 8 bases fitting TRBD1. Germline V gives CDR1 SGHVS, CDR2 FNYEAQ. V shed 5 bases, J shed 5 bases, and the junction held 8 bases outside the gene matches. This CDR3 contains 15 residues. CDR3 loop: CASSGRTGFNNEQFF. DNA for the CDR3: TGTGCCAGCAGCGGACGGACAGGGTTTAACAATGAGCAGTTCTTC. Filled out from reference TRBV7-6 and TRBJ2-1, the complete variable domain reads GAGVSQSPRYKVTKRGQDVALRCDPISGHVSLYWYRQALGQGPEFLTYFNYEAQQDKSGLPNDRFSAERPEGSISTLTIQRTEQRDSAMYRCASSGRTGFNNEQFFGPGTRLTVL.